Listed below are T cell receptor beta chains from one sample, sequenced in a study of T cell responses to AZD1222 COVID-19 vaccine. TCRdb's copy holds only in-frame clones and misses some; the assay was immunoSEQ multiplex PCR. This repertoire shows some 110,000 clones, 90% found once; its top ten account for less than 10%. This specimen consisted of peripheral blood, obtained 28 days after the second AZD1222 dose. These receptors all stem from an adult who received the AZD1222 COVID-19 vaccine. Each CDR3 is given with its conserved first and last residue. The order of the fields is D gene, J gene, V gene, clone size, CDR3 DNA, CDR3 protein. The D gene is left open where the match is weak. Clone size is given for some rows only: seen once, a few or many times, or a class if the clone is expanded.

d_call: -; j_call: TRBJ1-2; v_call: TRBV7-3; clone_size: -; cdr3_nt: TGTGCCAGCAGCTCCGGGACGTCTTCAAACTATGGCTACACCTTC; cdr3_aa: CASSSGTSSNYGYTF
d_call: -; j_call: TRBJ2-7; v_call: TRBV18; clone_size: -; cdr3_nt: TGTGCCAGCTCACCGGAGACCGAGCAGTACTTC; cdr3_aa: CASSPETEQYF
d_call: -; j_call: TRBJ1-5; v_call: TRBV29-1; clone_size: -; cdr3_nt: TGCAGCGTCTCGGACAGCAGTAATCAGCCCCAGCATTTT; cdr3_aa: CSVSDSSNQPQHF
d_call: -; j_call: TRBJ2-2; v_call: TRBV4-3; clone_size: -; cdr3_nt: TGCGCCAGCAGCCAAGATTGGGCGACCGGGGAGCTGTTTTTT; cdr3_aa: CASSQDWATGELFF
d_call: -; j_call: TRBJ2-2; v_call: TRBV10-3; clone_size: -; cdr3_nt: TGTGCCATCAGTGCCACGACAGAAGGGTACGGGGAGCTGTTTTTT; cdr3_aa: CAISATTEGYGELFF
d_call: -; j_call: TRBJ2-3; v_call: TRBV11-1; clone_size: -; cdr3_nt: TGTGCCAGCACCCAAACGGCGGGCCACGTGGATACGCAGTATTTT; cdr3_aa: CASTQTAGHVDTQYF
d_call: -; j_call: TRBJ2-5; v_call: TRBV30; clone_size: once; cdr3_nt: TGTGCCTGGGCGAGCGGGCCCACAGAGACCCAGTACTTC; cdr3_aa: CAWASGPTETQYF
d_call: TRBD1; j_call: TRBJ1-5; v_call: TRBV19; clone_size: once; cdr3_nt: TGTGCCAGTACTACGACAGGGGGCAGCAATCAGCCCCAGCATTTT; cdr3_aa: CASTTTGGSNQPQHF
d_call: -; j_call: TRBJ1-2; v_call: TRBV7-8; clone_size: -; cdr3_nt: TGTGCCAGCAGCTTATGGGGCAGGGACTATGCGGGCTACACCTTC; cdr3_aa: CASSLWGRDYAGYTF
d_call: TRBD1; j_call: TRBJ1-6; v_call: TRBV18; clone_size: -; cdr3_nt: TGTGCCAGCTCACCGGGACAGGGGGGGTCCGGATCACCCCTCCACTTT; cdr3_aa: CASSPGQGGSGSPLHF
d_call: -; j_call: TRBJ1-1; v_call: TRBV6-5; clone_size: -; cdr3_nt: TGTGCCAGCACCGAGACAGGATATAACGCTGAAGCTTTCTTT; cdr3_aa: CASTETGYNAEAFF
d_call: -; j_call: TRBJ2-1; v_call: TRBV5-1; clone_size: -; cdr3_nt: TGCGCCAGCAGCTTGGTGGCCTCCAGCTCCTACAATGAGCAGTTCTTC; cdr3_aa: CASSLVASSSYNEQFF
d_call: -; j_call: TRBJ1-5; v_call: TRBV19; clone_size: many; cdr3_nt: TGTGCCAGTTGCCCGGGGGAGGGCAATCAGCCCCAGCATTTT; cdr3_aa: CASCPGEGNQPQHF
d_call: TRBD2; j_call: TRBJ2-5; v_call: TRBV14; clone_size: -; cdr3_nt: TGTGCCAGCAGCCGCAACCAAGGGACTACCCAAGAGACCCAGTACTTC; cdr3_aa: CASSRNQGTTQETQYF
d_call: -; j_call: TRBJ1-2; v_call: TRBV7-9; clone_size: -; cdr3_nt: TGTGCCAGCAGCTTACGGGGGCGCGACTATGGCTACACCTTC; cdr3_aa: CASSLRGRDYGYTF
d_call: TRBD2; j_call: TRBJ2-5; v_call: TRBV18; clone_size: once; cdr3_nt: TGTGCCAGCTCACCCGGGAGGGGAGAGACCCAGTACTTC; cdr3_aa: CASSPGRGETQYF
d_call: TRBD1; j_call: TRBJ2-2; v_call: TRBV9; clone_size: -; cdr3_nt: TGTGCCAGCAGATTATCAGGGGGTGGGACCGGGGAGCTGTTTTTT; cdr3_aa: CASRLSGGGTGELFF
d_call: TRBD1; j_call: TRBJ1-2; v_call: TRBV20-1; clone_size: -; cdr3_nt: TGCAGTGCAGACAGGGAGTATGGCTACACCTTC; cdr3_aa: CSADREYGYTF
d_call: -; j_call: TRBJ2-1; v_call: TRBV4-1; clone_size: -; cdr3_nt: TGCGCCAGCAGCGGACCGCAAAGACCCTACAATGAGCAGTTCTTC; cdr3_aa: CASSGPQRPYNEQFF
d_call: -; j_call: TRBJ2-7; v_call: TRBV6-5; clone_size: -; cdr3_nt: TGTGCCAGCACGAGTGCGGGGACCCCGACCTACGAGCAGTACTTC; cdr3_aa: CASTSAGTPTYEQYF
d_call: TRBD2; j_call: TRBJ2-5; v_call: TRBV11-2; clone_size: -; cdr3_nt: TGTGCCAGCAGCTTAGATCAGGGAGGAGCGGGGGGGCAGTACTTC; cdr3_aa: CASSLDQGGAGGQYF
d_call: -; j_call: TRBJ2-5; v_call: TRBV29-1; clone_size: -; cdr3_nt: TGCAGCGTACGGGACGTCCAAGAGACCCAGTACTTC; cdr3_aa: CSVRDVQETQYF
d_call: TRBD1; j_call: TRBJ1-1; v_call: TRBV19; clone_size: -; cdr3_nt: TGTGCCAGTAGTGTCGAACAGGGGGGCACTGAAGCTTTCTTT; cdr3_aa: CASSVEQGGTEAFF
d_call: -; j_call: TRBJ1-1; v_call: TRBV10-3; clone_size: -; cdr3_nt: TGTGCCATCAGTCCATCCCTTGAAGCTTTCTTT; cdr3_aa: CAISPSLEAFF
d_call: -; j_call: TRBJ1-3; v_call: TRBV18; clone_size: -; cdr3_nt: TGTGCCAGCTCACCACCCTCCCCTGGAAACACCATATATTTT; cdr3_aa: CASSPPSPGNTIYF
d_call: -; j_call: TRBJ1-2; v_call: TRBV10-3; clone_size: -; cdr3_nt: TGTGCCATCAGTGATCAGTTAGGGTTTGGCTATGGCTACACCTTC; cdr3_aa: CAISDQLGFGYGYTF
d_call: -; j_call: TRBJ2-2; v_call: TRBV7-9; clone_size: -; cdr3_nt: TGTGCCAGCAGCGGTTTGGTGGCGGACGGGGAGCTGTTTTTT; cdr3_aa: CASSGLVADGELFF
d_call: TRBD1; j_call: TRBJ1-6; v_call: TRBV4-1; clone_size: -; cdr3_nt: TGCGCCAGCAGCCAAGTTATGGGACAGGGGATTAATTCACCCCTCCACTTT; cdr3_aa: CASSQVMGQGINSPLHF
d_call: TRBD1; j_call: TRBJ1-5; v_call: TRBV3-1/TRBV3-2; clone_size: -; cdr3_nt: TGTGCCAGCAGCCAGGGGACAGTAAATCAGCCCCAGCATTTT; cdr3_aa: CASSQGTVNQPQHF
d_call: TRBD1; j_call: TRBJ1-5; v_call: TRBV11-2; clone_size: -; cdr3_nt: TGTGCCAGCAGCTTAGGGGGGGACAGACTTTATAGCAATCAGCCCCAGCATTTT; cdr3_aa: CASSLGGDRLYSNQPQHF
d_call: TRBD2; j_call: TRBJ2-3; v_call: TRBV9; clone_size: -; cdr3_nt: TGTGCCAGCAGCGTAGGGGGTAGCGGGGGCTACCCAACCCAAACACAGTATTTT; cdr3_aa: CASSVGGSGGYPTQTQYF
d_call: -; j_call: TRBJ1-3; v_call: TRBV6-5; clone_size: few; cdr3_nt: TGTGCCAGCAGTTGGGGATCTGGAAACACCATATATTTT; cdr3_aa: CASSWGSGNTIYF
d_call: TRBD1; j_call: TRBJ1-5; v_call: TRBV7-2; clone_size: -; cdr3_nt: TGTGCCAGCAGCTTAGCCGGGACAGGGAGCATTAGCAATCAGCCCCAGCATTTT; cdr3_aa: CASSLAGTGSISNQPQHF
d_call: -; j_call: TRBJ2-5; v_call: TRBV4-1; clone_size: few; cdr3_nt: TGCGCCAGCAGCCAGGCAAATTTCCGGGAGACCCAGTACTTC; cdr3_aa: CASSQANFRETQYF
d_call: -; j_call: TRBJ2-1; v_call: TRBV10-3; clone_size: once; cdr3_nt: TGTGCCATCACAGGGGGGGCCTACAATGAGCAGTTCTTC; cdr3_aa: CAITGGAYNEQFF
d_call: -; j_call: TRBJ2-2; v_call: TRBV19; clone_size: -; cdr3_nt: TGTGCCAGTTGCGGGCAGCGAGTGTCCGGGGAGCTGTTTTTT; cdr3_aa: CASCGQRVSGELFF
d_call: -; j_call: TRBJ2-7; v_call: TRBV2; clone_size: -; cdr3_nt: TGTGCCAGCATCAAGGGTACTATTCAGTACTTC; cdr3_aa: CASIKGTIQYF
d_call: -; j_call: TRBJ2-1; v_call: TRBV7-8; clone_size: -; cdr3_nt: TGTGCCAGCAGCAAAGGATCAGGGGATTACAATGAGCAGTTCTTC; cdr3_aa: CASSKGSGDYNEQFF
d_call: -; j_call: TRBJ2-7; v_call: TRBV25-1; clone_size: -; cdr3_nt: TGTGCCAGCAGTGGTGACAGGTCTAGGAGCTCCTACGAGCAGTACTTC; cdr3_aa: CASSGDRSRSSYEQYF
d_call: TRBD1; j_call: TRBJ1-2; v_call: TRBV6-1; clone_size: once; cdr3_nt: TGTGCCAGCAGTGTATCCGGGACAGGACAGCTCTATGGCTACACCTTC; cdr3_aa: CASSVSGTGQLYGYTF
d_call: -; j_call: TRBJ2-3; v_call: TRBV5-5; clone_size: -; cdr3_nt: TGTGCCAGCAGGTACCGGGGGTCAGATACGCAGTATTTT; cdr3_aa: CASRYRGSDTQYF
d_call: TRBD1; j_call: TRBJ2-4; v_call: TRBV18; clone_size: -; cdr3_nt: TGTGCCAGCTCACCGCAGGACAGGCCAAACATTCAGTACTTC; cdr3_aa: CASSPQDRPNIQYF
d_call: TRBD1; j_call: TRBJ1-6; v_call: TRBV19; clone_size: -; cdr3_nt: TGTGCCAGTAGTAGGGAGGGGGCTTCACCCCTCCACTTT; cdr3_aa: CASSREGASPLHF
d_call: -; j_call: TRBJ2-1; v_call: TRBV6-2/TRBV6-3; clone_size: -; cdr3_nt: TGTGCCAGCAGTTATTTAGGCAGGGCTAATGAGCAGTTCTTC; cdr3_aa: CASSYLGRANEQFF
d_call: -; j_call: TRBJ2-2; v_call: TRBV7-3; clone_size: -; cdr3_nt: TGTGCCAGCGGAGGGACCAACACCGGGGAGCTGTTTTTT; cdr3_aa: CASGGTNTGELFF
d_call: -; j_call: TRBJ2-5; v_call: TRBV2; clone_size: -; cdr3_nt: TGTGCCAGCAGACCGGACACACTGGGGCAAGAGACCCAGTACTTC; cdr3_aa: CASRPDTLGQETQYF
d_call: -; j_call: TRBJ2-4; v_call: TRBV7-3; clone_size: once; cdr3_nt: TGTGCCAGCAGCTTGGAGGGGCAGGTGGCCAAAAACATTCAGTACTTC; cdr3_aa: CASSLEGQVAKNIQYF
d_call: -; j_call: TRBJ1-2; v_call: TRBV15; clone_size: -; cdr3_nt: TGTGCCACCGGGAATGGCTACACCTTC; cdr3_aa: CATGNGYTF
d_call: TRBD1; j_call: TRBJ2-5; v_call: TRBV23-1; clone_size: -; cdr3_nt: TGCGCCAGCAACCGGGACAGGGGGCTGGAGACCCAGTACTTC; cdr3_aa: CASNRDRGLETQYF
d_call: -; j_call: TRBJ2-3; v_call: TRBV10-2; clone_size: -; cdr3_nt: TGCGCCAGCAGACCAGGAACAGATACGCAGTATTTT; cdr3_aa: CASRPGTDTQYF
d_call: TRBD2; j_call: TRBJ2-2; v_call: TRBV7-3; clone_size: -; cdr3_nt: TGTGCCAGCAGCCACGGGGGGGCCGACACCGGGGAGCTGTTTTTT; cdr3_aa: CASSHGGADTGELFF
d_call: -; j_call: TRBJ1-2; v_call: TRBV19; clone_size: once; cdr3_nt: TGTGCCAGTAGTATACGGGGCGCTGGCTACACCTTC; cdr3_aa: CASSIRGAGYTF
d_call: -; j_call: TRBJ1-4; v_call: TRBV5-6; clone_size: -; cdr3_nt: TGTGCCAGCAGCCGTGGGCCGGGGATCGGTGAAAAACTGTTTTTT; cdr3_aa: CASSRGPGIGEKLFF
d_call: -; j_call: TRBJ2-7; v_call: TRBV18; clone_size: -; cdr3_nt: TGTGCCAGCTCACCACCAGTTTCTTACGAGCAGTACTTC; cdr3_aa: CASSPPVSYEQYF
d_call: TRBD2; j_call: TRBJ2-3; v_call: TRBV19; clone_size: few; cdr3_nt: TGTGCCAGTAGATTCGGCGGGGGGGGAACAGATACGCAGTATTTT; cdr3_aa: CASRFGGGGTDTQYF
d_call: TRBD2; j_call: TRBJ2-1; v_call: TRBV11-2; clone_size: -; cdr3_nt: TGTGCCAGCTTGACTAGCGGGGATCACAATGAGCAGTTCTTC; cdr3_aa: CASLTSGDHNEQFF
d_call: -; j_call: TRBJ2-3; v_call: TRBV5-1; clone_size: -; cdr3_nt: TGCGCCAGCAGCCCCAGCCCCGCGGGGGCGGGCGGCACGCAGTATTTT; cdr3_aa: CASSPSPAGAGGTQYF
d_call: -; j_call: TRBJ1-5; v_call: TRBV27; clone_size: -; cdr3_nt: TGTGCCAGCTCTGGACAGAATAATCAGCCCCAGCATTTT; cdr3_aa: CASSGQNNQPQHF
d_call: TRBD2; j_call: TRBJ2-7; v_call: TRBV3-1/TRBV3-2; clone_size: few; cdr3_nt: TGTGCCAGCAGCCAGACTAGCGGGGGGGCCTACGAGCAGTACTTC; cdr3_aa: CASSQTSGGAYEQYF